A selection of T cell receptor beta chains follows, all from one sample in a study of CD8+CD57+ T cells in acquired aplastic anemia. One entry per CDR3 protein results from TCRdb running MiXCR on the reads. The table has some 120,000 distinct CDR3 sequences, about 60% seen once. Sample: sorted CD4+, CD8+, or CD8+CD57+ T cells (not recorded which) from PBMCs. The source is a human donor with aplastic anemia. The CDR3 runs from the conserved cysteine through the conserved F or W. The D gene is left open where the match is weak. Size tells how often a clone was seen (once, few, many) or the class of an expanded clone, and some rows leave it out.

v_call: TRBV2; clone_size: -; d_call: TRBD1; j_call: TRBJ1-6; cdr3_aa: CASGDRTSPLHF; cdr3_nt: TGTGCCAGCGGGGACAGAACTTCACCCCTCCACTTT
v_call: TRBV7-2; clone_size: once; d_call: -; j_call: TRBJ2-3; cdr3_aa: CASSLVQTDTQYF; cdr3_nt: TGTGCCAGCAGCTTAGTGCAGACAGATACGCAGTATTTT
v_call: TRBV7-3; clone_size: -; d_call: -; j_call: TRBJ2-1; cdr3_aa: CASSSGVYNEQFF; cdr3_nt: TGTGCCAGCAGCTCCGGGGTTTACAATGAGCAGTTCTTC
v_call: TRBV9; clone_size: many; d_call: -; j_call: TRBJ1-4; cdr3_aa: CASSGDRSNEKLFF; cdr3_nt: TGTGCCAGCAGTGGTGACAGGTCTAATGAAAAACTGTTTTTT
v_call: TRBV20-1; clone_size: many; d_call: -; j_call: TRBJ1-1; cdr3_aa: CSARDVFGTLNTEAFF; cdr3_nt: TGCAGTGCTAGAGACGTCTTCGGGACATTGAACACTGAAGCTTTCTTT
v_call: TRBV20-1; clone_size: -; d_call: -; j_call: TRBJ2-7; cdr3_aa: CSQASGLQYYEQYF; cdr3_nt: TGCAGCCAAGCATCGGGGCTCCAATACTACGAGCAGTACTTC
v_call: TRBV10-3; clone_size: few; d_call: -; j_call: TRBJ2-7; cdr3_aa: CAIGRVEHEQYF; cdr3_nt: TGTGCCATCGGCAGGGTAGAGCACGAGCAGTACTTC
v_call: TRBV2; clone_size: -; d_call: -; j_call: TRBJ1-1; cdr3_aa: CASRSGTVIEAFF; cdr3_nt: TGTGCCAGCAGGTCCGGGACCGTCATTGAAGCTTTCTTT
v_call: TRBV12-3/TRBV12-4; clone_size: -; d_call: -; j_call: TRBJ2-2; cdr3_aa: CASSLGAGTGELFF; cdr3_nt: TGTGCCAGCAGTTTGGGGGCGGGCACCGGGGAGCTGTTTTTT
v_call: TRBV5-1; clone_size: -; d_call: TRBD1; j_call: TRBJ2-1; cdr3_aa: CANSLAQSRVDRVLLEQFF; cdr3_nt: TGCGCCAACAGCTTGGCTCAGAGTAGGGTAGACAGGGTTTTGTTGGAGCAGTTCTTC
v_call: TRBV19; clone_size: -; d_call: -; j_call: TRBJ1-2; cdr3_aa: CASSIVRSNYGYTF; cdr3_nt: TGTGCCAGTAGTATCGTGCGGTCGAACTATGGCTACACCTTC
v_call: TRBV19; clone_size: -; d_call: -; j_call: TRBJ2-3; cdr3_aa: CASSMPADTQYF; cdr3_nt: TGTGCCAGTAGTATGCCCGCAGATACGCAGTATTTT
v_call: TRBV7-6; clone_size: many; d_call: TRBD2; j_call: TRBJ2-1; cdr3_aa: CASSSLAGDYNEQFF; cdr3_nt: TGTGCCAGCAGCTCCCTAGCGGGGGATTACAATGAGCAGTTCTTC
v_call: TRBV5-1; clone_size: -; d_call: TRBD2; j_call: TRBJ2-7; cdr3_aa: CASSFGRGVSYEQYF; cdr3_nt: TGCGCCAGCAGCTTCGGACGGGGGGTCTCCTACGAGCAGTACTTC
v_call: TRBV5-5; clone_size: -; d_call: TRBD1; j_call: TRBJ1-1; cdr3_aa: CASSFPGTGNTEAFF; cdr3_nt: TGTGCCAGCAGCTTCCCCGGGACAGGGAACACTGAAGCTTTCTTT
v_call: TRBV7-7; clone_size: many; d_call: TRBD1; j_call: TRBJ1-6; cdr3_aa: CASSRDPGQGNSPLHF; cdr3_nt: TGTGCTAGCAGCCGGGACCCGGGACAGGGAAATTCACCCCTCCACTTT
v_call: TRBV20-1; clone_size: -; d_call: -; j_call: TRBJ2-7; cdr3_aa: CSASRAGSAEQYF; cdr3_nt: TGCAGTGCTAGTCGAGCGGGTTCCGCCGAGCAGTACTTC
v_call: TRBV20-1; clone_size: many; d_call: -; j_call: TRBJ1-5; cdr3_aa: CSARDRNSNQPQHF; cdr3_nt: TGCAGTGCTAGAGATCGAAATAGCAATCAGCCCCAGCATTTT
v_call: TRBV24-1; clone_size: -; d_call: -; j_call: TRBJ2-1; cdr3_aa: CATSDQREPVSFF; cdr3_nt: TGTGCCACCAGTGATCAACGGGAGCCGGTATCGTTCTTC
v_call: TRBV7-7; clone_size: few; d_call: -; j_call: TRBJ2-7; cdr3_aa: CASSLGISYEQYF; cdr3_nt: TGTGCCAGCAGCCTGGGGATTTCCTACGAGCAGTACTTC
v_call: TRBV10-3; clone_size: once; d_call: TRBD2; j_call: TRBJ2-3; cdr3_aa: CAISERDTTSGSPDTQYF; cdr3_nt: TGTGCCATCAGTGAGAGGGATACGACTAGCGGGAGCCCAGATACGCAGTATTTT
v_call: TRBV6-1; clone_size: many; d_call: -; j_call: TRBJ2-7; cdr3_aa: CASSTPRVGPSVHEQYF; cdr3_nt: TGTGCCAGCAGCACCCCCAGGGTGGGACCCTCGGTCCACGAGCAGTACTTC
v_call: TRBV2; clone_size: -; d_call: TRBD2; j_call: TRBJ2-7; cdr3_aa: CAGKTLAGGGEQYF; cdr3_nt: TGTGCCGGAAAGACACTAGCGGGAGGTGGCGAGCAGTACTTC
v_call: TRBV20-1; clone_size: -; d_call: TRBD2; j_call: TRBJ2-7; cdr3_aa: CSARGLAGYYEQYF; cdr3_nt: TGCAGTGCTAGAGGACTAGCGGGGTACTACGAGCAGTACTTC
v_call: TRBV24-1; clone_size: few; d_call: -; j_call: TRBJ2-7; cdr3_aa: CATSDLREQYF; cdr3_nt: TGTGCTACCAGTGATTTGCGCGAGCAGTACTTC
v_call: TRBV19; clone_size: few; d_call: -; j_call: TRBJ2-7; cdr3_aa: CASISPPGEQYF; cdr3_nt: TGTGCCAGTATCTCGCCCCCCGGGGAGCAGTACTTC
v_call: TRBV19; clone_size: few; d_call: -; j_call: TRBJ1-6; cdr3_aa: CASSRQDSPLHF; cdr3_nt: TGTGCCAGTAGTCGGCAGGATTCACCCCTCCACTTT
v_call: TRBV7-8; clone_size: -; d_call: TRBD2; j_call: TRBJ2-7; cdr3_aa: CASSSGLADTYEQYF; cdr3_nt: TGTGCCAGCAGCTCGGGACTAGCGGATACCTACGAGCAGTACTTC
v_call: TRBV10-3; clone_size: -; d_call: TRBD2; j_call: TRBJ2-7; cdr3_aa: CAISDLGGSSSYEQYF; cdr3_nt: TGTGCCATCAGTGATCTGGGGGGGTCAAGCTCCTACGAGCAGTACTTC
v_call: TRBV27; clone_size: few; d_call: TRBD2; j_call: TRBJ2-7; cdr3_aa: CASSFSGGFYEQYF; cdr3_nt: TGTGCCAGCAGTTTTTCGGGGGGTTTCTACGAGCAGTACTTC
v_call: TRBV10-1; clone_size: -; d_call: TRBD1; j_call: TRBJ2-3; cdr3_aa: CASMLDRGLQAVSTDTQYF; cdr3_nt: TGCGCCAGCATGTTGGACAGGGGCCTCCAGGCTGTGAGCACAGATACGCAGTATTTT
v_call: TRBV15; clone_size: -; d_call: TRBD2; j_call: TRBJ2-3; cdr3_aa: CATSRDLGAGADTQYF; cdr3_nt: TGTGCCACCAGCAGAGATCTCGGAGCGGGGGCAGATACGCAGTATTTT
v_call: TRBV12-3/TRBV12-4; clone_size: -; d_call: -; j_call: TRBJ2-1; cdr3_aa: CATGSYNEQFF; cdr3_nt: TGTGCCACGGGGTCTTACAATGAGCAGTTCTTC
v_call: TRBV10-3; clone_size: -; d_call: -; j_call: TRBJ1-5; cdr3_aa: CAISGQGRNNQPQHF; cdr3_nt: TGTGCCATCAGTGGGCAGGGACGAAACAATCAGCCCCAGCATTTT
v_call: TRBV24-1; clone_size: -; d_call: -; j_call: TRBJ1-2; cdr3_aa: CATSAGTSDGYTF; cdr3_nt: TGTGCCACCAGTGCTGGGACATCAGATGGCTACACCTTC
v_call: TRBV9; clone_size: -; d_call: -; j_call: TRBJ2-7; cdr3_aa: CASSVGGQYEQYF; cdr3_nt: TGTGCCAGCAGCGTAGGAGGTCAATACGAGCAGTACTTC
v_call: TRBV7-3; clone_size: -; d_call: -; j_call: TRBJ2-5; cdr3_aa: CASSGGTVYETQYF; cdr3_nt: TGTGCCAGCAGCGGCGGGACCGTATACGAGACCCAGTACTTC
v_call: TRBV9; clone_size: -; d_call: -; j_call: TRBJ2-5; cdr3_aa: CASSVGGTQYF; cdr3_nt: TGTGCCAGCAGCGTAGGTGGGACCCAGTACTTC
v_call: TRBV11-2; clone_size: -; d_call: -; j_call: TRBJ2-7; cdr3_aa: CASSLGTDNYEQYF; cdr3_nt: TGTGCCAGCAGCTTAGGGACAGACAACTACGAGCAGTACTTC
v_call: TRBV27; clone_size: -; d_call: -; j_call: TRBJ1-1; cdr3_aa: CASSFGSNTEAFF; cdr3_nt: TGTGCCAGCAGTTTCGGCAGTAACACTGAAGCTTTCTTT
v_call: TRBV2; clone_size: -; d_call: -; j_call: TRBJ1-4; cdr3_aa: CASTVLGSNEKLFF; cdr3_nt: TGTGCCAGCACGGTCCTGGGCTCTAATGAAAAACTGTTTTTT
v_call: TRBV25-1; clone_size: -; d_call: -; j_call: TRBJ2-7; cdr3_aa: CASMWQGGYEQYF; cdr3_nt: TGTGCCAGCATGTGGCAGGGTGGCTACGAGCAGTACTTC
v_call: TRBV15; clone_size: -; d_call: -; j_call: TRBJ2-1; cdr3_aa: CATSRDLAPEQFF; cdr3_nt: TGTGCCACCAGCAGAGATCTAGCCCCGGAGCAGTTCTTC